The rows below give T cell receptor beta chains drawn from one sample of a study of radiation and T cells in renal cell carcinoma. The repertoire was sequenced with immunoSEQ multiplex PCR; TCRdb's copy has only in-frame clones and lacks some. The table has tens of thousands of clones, around 89% seen once. Sequencing was performed on blood, taken from a patient whose treatment included radiotherapy and nephrectomy. These receptors all stem from a woman in her seventies with renal cell carcinoma. Both conserved end residues are part of each CDR3. Fields, in order: clone size, J gene, D gene, V gene, CDR3 protein, CDR3 DNA. D genes are given only for firm matches. Clone size is shown for a subset of rows, as once, few, many or a class of expanded clone.

>-|TRBJ1-5|-|TRBV15
CATSRGTAQPQHF
TGTGCCACCAGCAGAGGGACGGCTCAGCCCCAGCATTTT
>-|TRBJ1-1|TRBD1|TRBV6-6
CASSGDSGAFF
TGTGCCAGCAGTGGGGACAGCGGAGCTTTCTTT
>-|TRBJ1-5|-|TRBV7-2
CASSPKWDSNQPQHF
TGTGCCAGCAGCCCAAAATGGGATAGCAATCAGCCCCAGCATTTT
>-|TRBJ2-3|-|TRBV7-2
CASSFLRRVEHTDTQYF
TGTGCCAGCAGCTTTTTGCGCAGGGTGGAACACACAGATACGCAGTATTTT
>once|TRBJ2-5|-|TRBV29-1
CSARQGPKTQYF
TGCAGCGCTAGGCAGGGTCCAAAGACCCAGTACTTC
>-|TRBJ2-1|-|TRBV5-6
CASSFRNEQFF
TGTGCCAGCAGCTTCAGGAATGAGCAGTTCTTC
>-|TRBJ2-7|TRBD1|TRBV19
CASSGPGQAEYEQYF
TGTGCCAGTAGTGGACCGGGACAGGCCGAGTACGAGCAGTACTTC
>-|TRBJ2-7|-|TRBV21-1
CASSKTGYEQYF
TGTGCCAGCAGCAAGACAGGTTACGAGCAGTACTTC
>-|TRBJ1-5|TRBD1|TRBV2
CASTTDRGRNQPQHF
TGTGCCAGCACCACCGACAGGGGTAGGAATCAGCCCCAGCATTTT
>-|TRBJ2-6|TRBD1|TRBV7-2
CASSLMDRGLVSGANVLTF
TGTGCCAGCAGCTTAATGGACAGGGGGCTTGTTTCTGGGGCCAACGTCCTGACTTTC
>-|TRBJ2-7|-|TRBV6-1
CASSGTESYEQYF
TGTGCCAGCAGTGGGACGGAATCCTACGAGCAGTACTTC
>-|TRBJ1-1|-|TRBV11-2
CASSRTDTEAFF
TGTGCCAGCAGCCGGACAGACACTGAAGCTTTCTTT
>-|TRBJ2-3|-|TRBV29-1
CSVDRGGTDTQYF
TGCAGCGTTGACAGGGGAGGAACAGATACGCAGTATTTT
>-|TRBJ1-2|-|TRBV14
CASGRAGSVYTF
TGTGCCAGCGGAAGGGCAGGGTCAGTCTACACCTTC
>-|TRBJ2-2|-|TRBV30
CAWSLTGANTGELFF
TGTGCCTGGAGTTTGACAGGCGCAAACACCGGGGAGCTGTTTTTT
>-|TRBJ2-1|-|TRBV28
CASSPSEGRGPYNEQFF
TGTGCCAGCAGCCCTTCCGAGGGGCGGGGGCCCTACAATGAGCAGTTCTTC